This T cell receptor (beta chain) was documented in a study of blood T cell repertoires in COVID-19. Overall study: T cells, B-cell-depleted T cells, or PBMCs supplied cDNA or gDNA.

Libraries were prepared by immunoSEQ multiplex PCR; TCRdb keeps only in-frame clonotypes and omits some of them. The table lists hundreds of thousands of clones, roughly 85% of them singletons. This CDR3 has 15 residues. Per the germline V gene, CDR1 is ENHRY and CDR2 is SYGVKD. The V segment lost 10 bases and the J segment 9 bases; nucleotides outside the gene matches: 14. The sequence came from a woman in her thirties who had been exposed to COVID-19. Material for sequencing was PBMCs or T cells enriched from blood (not recorded which). This chain links TRBV10-3 with TRBJ2-1, with 11 positions matching TRBD2. Here the CDR3 reads CATLQTSGRGFEQFF. In DNA form, the CDR3 reads TGTGCCACCCTGCAAACTAGCGGGAGAGGATTTGAGCAGTTCTTC.